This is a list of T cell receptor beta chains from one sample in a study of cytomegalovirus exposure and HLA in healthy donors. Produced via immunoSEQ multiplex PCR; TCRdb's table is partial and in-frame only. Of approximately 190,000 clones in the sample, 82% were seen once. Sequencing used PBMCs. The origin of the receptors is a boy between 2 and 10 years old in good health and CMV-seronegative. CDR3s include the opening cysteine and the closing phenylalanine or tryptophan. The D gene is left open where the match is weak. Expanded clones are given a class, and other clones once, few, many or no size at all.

cdr3_nt: TGTGCCAGCACTCCCGGAGGGGGGGCGAACTATGGCTACACCTTC
cdr3_aa: CASTPGGGANYGYTF
v_call: TRBV27
d_call: -
clone_size: -
j_call: TRBJ1-2

cdr3_nt: TGTGCCAGCAGCTTGGACAGGGACTATGGCTACACCTTC
cdr3_aa: CASSLDRDYGYTF
v_call: TRBV5-4
d_call: -
clone_size: -
j_call: TRBJ1-2

cdr3_nt: TGTGCCAGCAGCTTTGGGACAGGGCCCTACGCGCAGTACTTC
cdr3_aa: CASSFGTGPYAQYF
v_call: TRBV27
d_call: TRBD1
clone_size: -
j_call: TRBJ2-7

cdr3_nt: TGCAGCGTTGTGGGGGGAGGGGGGTCCTACAATGAGCAGTTCTTC
cdr3_aa: CSVVGGGGSYNEQFF
v_call: TRBV29-1
d_call: -
clone_size: -
j_call: TRBJ2-1

cdr3_nt: TGTGCCAGCAGTGAAGCGGGCAACATTCAGTACTTC
cdr3_aa: CASSEAGNIQYF
v_call: TRBV2
d_call: -
clone_size: few
j_call: TRBJ2-4

cdr3_nt: TGTGCCAGCAGTGTCGGGGTAGGGTATGGCTACACCTTC
cdr3_aa: CASSVGVGYGYTF
v_call: TRBV2
d_call: -
clone_size: -
j_call: TRBJ1-2

cdr3_nt: TGTGCCAGCAGTGGCCCTAGAGGGGAGACCCAGTACTTC
cdr3_aa: CASSGPRGETQYF
v_call: TRBV2
d_call: -
clone_size: -
j_call: TRBJ2-5

cdr3_nt: TGTGCCAGTAGTAAGGACAGGGCAACCTCTGGAAACACCATATATTTT
cdr3_aa: CASSKDRATSGNTIYF
v_call: TRBV19
d_call: TRBD1
clone_size: -
j_call: TRBJ1-3

cdr3_nt: TGTGCCAGCAGTCCCCCCGAGGGATACAATGAGCAGTTCTTC
cdr3_aa: CASSPPEGYNEQFF
v_call: TRBV9
d_call: -
clone_size: -
j_call: TRBJ2-1

cdr3_nt: TGCAGCGTTGGTCTCCCGGCAGGCGTAAGCACAGATACGCAGTATTTT
cdr3_aa: CSVGLPAGVSTDTQYF
v_call: TRBV29-1
d_call: -
clone_size: -
j_call: TRBJ2-3

cdr3_nt: TGCAGCGTTGATTGGGCCCAAGAGACCCAGTACTTC
cdr3_aa: CSVDWAQETQYF
v_call: TRBV29-1
d_call: -
clone_size: -
j_call: TRBJ2-5

cdr3_nt: TGTGCCGGGCGACAGGCCGGGACTGAAGCTTTCTTT
cdr3_aa: CAGRQAGTEAFF
v_call: TRBV7-9
d_call: -
clone_size: -
j_call: TRBJ1-1

cdr3_nt: TGTGCCAGCGGCAGGGACAATGCAGCCGGGGAGCTGTTTTTT
cdr3_aa: CASGRDNAAGELFF
v_call: TRBV6-5
d_call: -
clone_size: -
j_call: TRBJ2-2

cdr3_nt: TGTGCCAGCAGTGAATTTCCGGGACAGGGGGCGGATGGCTACACCTTC
cdr3_aa: CASSEFPGQGADGYTF
v_call: TRBV25-1
d_call: TRBD1
clone_size: -
j_call: TRBJ1-2

cdr3_nt: TGCGCCAGCAGCCAAGATCTGGGGCAGGATAGGGAAAAACTGTTTTTT
cdr3_aa: CASSQDLGQDREKLFF
v_call: TRBV4-3
d_call: -
clone_size: once
j_call: TRBJ1-4

cdr3_nt: TGTGCCAGCAGCTCTAGCGGGCGCACAGATACGCAGTATTTT
cdr3_aa: CASSSSGRTDTQYF
v_call: TRBV7-6
d_call: TRBD2
clone_size: -
j_call: TRBJ2-3

cdr3_nt: TGTGCCAGCAGGCCACAGGGGATACCCTATTATGGCTACACCTTC
cdr3_aa: CASRPQGIPYYGYTF
v_call: TRBV6-5
d_call: TRBD1
clone_size: -
j_call: TRBJ1-2

cdr3_nt: TGTGCCAGCAGCCGCGACACGACCTACGAGCAGTACTTC
cdr3_aa: CASSRDTTYEQYF
v_call: TRBV2
d_call: -
clone_size: -
j_call: TRBJ2-7

cdr3_nt: TGCGCCAGCAGCGAGGGAGAACATACGCAGTATTTT
cdr3_aa: CASSEGEHTQYF
v_call: TRBV4-3
d_call: -
clone_size: few
j_call: TRBJ2-3

cdr3_nt: TGTGCCAGCAGCTTAGGGGTTGGGGCCCGTTTGCCCGGGGAGCTGTTTTTT
cdr3_aa: CASSLGVGARLPGELFF
v_call: TRBV7-9
d_call: -
clone_size: few
j_call: TRBJ2-2

cdr3_nt: TGTGCCAGTAGTATCTACGGGGACAACTCCTACGAGCAGTACTTC
cdr3_aa: CASSIYGDNSYEQYF
v_call: TRBV19
d_call: -
clone_size: few
j_call: TRBJ2-7

cdr3_nt: TGTGCCAGCAGTGGCAGGGTGGGGTCCTACGAGCAGTACTTC
cdr3_aa: CASSGRVGSYEQYF
v_call: TRBV25-1
d_call: -
clone_size: -
j_call: TRBJ2-7

cdr3_nt: TGCGCCAGCAGCCCACGACAGGAGCGTGGGTACGAGCAGTACTTC
cdr3_aa: CASSPRQERGYEQYF
v_call: TRBV5-1
d_call: -
clone_size: -
j_call: TRBJ2-7

cdr3_nt: TGTGCCAGCAGCCCCGGGACAGGGGACTACGAGCAGTACTTC
cdr3_aa: CASSPGTGDYEQYF
v_call: TRBV7-9
d_call: TRBD1
clone_size: -
j_call: TRBJ2-7

cdr3_nt: TGCGCCAGCAGCTTAACTGGGACAGGAGGAGGAGCTTTCTTT
cdr3_aa: CASSLTGTGGGAFF
v_call: TRBV5-1
d_call: TRBD1
clone_size: -
j_call: TRBJ1-1

cdr3_nt: TGCGCCAGCAGCCAAGATAGGGGAGGCAGGGCCCCAGATGGCTACACCTTC
cdr3_aa: CASSQDRGGRAPDGYTF
v_call: TRBV4-1
d_call: -
clone_size: -
j_call: TRBJ1-2

cdr3_nt: TGTGCCAGCAGCTTAGAGCCGGGATATGGCTACACCTTC
cdr3_aa: CASSLEPGYGYTF
v_call: TRBV7-9
d_call: -
clone_size: once
j_call: TRBJ1-2

cdr3_nt: TGTGCCACCAGCAGACCAGGGGGCTTTGGCTACACCTTC
cdr3_aa: CATSRPGGFGYTF
v_call: TRBV15
d_call: TRBD1
clone_size: -
j_call: TRBJ1-2

cdr3_nt: TGTGCCAGCTCACCGTCGGGGGGGGTATCCAATGAGCAGTTCTTC
cdr3_aa: CASSPSGGVSNEQFF
v_call: TRBV18
d_call: TRBD2
clone_size: -
j_call: TRBJ2-1

cdr3_nt: TGTGCCAGCAGCTCCCGAGTGACTCTAGATACGCAGTATTTT
cdr3_aa: CASSSRVTLDTQYF
v_call: TRBV7-2
d_call: -
clone_size: few
j_call: TRBJ2-3

cdr3_nt: TGTGCCAGCAGCCCACGGACTAGCGGGGGGGCAAGCTCCTACGAGCAGTACTTC
cdr3_aa: CASSPRTSGGASSYEQYF
v_call: TRBV7-8
d_call: TRBD2
clone_size: few
j_call: TRBJ2-7

cdr3_nt: TGTGCCACCAGCGGAGGGAGGGGGGGCTCCTACAATGAGCAGTTCTTC
cdr3_aa: CATSGGRGGSYNEQFF
v_call: TRBV15
d_call: -
clone_size: -
j_call: TRBJ2-1

cdr3_nt: TGTGCCAGCAGCTTCAGTAGCGGGGGGGGGTTCTACAATGAGCAGTTCTTC
cdr3_aa: CASSFSSGGGFYNEQFF
v_call: TRBV5-4
d_call: TRBD2
clone_size: -
j_call: TRBJ2-1

cdr3_nt: TGTGCCAGCAGCCCTTGGGAGCGGGGCTTGTCTGGGGAGCAGTACTTC
cdr3_aa: CASSPWERGLSGEQYF
v_call: TRBV4-2
d_call: TRBD2
clone_size: -
j_call: TRBJ2-7

cdr3_nt: TGTGCCAGCAGCCTAAAAGATGACACAGATACGCAGTATTTT
cdr3_aa: CASSLKDDTDTQYF
v_call: TRBV11-2
d_call: -
clone_size: -
j_call: TRBJ2-3

cdr3_nt: TGTGCCAGCAGTTACGAGGGTTATAATTCACCCCTCCACTTT
cdr3_aa: CASSYEGYNSPLHF
v_call: TRBV6-5
d_call: -
clone_size: -
j_call: TRBJ1-6

cdr3_nt: TGTGCCATCAGGGAGTTTCAGGGTGATGGCTACACCTTC
cdr3_aa: CAIREFQGDGYTF
v_call: TRBV10-3
d_call: -
clone_size: -
j_call: TRBJ1-2

cdr3_nt: TGTGCCAGCAGCCGCCCAGGGGGCACTGAAGCTTTCTTT
cdr3_aa: CASSRPGGTEAFF
v_call: TRBV5-5
d_call: TRBD1
clone_size: -
j_call: TRBJ1-1

cdr3_nt: TGTGCCGGGTCCGGACAGCGAAATTATGGCTACACCTTC
cdr3_aa: CAGSGQRNYGYTF
v_call: TRBV30
d_call: -
clone_size: -
j_call: TRBJ1-2

cdr3_nt: TGCGCCAGCAGCCAAGTGAGGCTGCGCAGGGAAACGGAGACCCAGTACTTC
cdr3_aa: CASSQVRLRRETETQYF
v_call: TRBV4-1
d_call: -
clone_size: -
j_call: TRBJ2-5

cdr3_nt: TGCGCCAGCAGCCAATGGGACTTTTCTAGCACAGATACGCAGTATTTT
cdr3_aa: CASSQWDFSSTDTQYF
v_call: TRBV4-3
d_call: -
clone_size: -
j_call: TRBJ2-3

cdr3_nt: TGCGCCAGCAGCCATGACAGGGGACCTGACACTGAAGCTTTCTTT
cdr3_aa: CASSHDRGPDTEAFF
v_call: TRBV4-3
d_call: TRBD1
clone_size: once
j_call: TRBJ1-1

cdr3_nt: TGTGCCAGCAGTTACTCGAATTTAGCCACAGATACGCAGTATTTT
cdr3_aa: CASSYSNLATDTQYF
v_call: TRBV6-5
d_call: -
clone_size: -
j_call: TRBJ2-3

cdr3_nt: TGTGCCAGTAGTTCCAGAAGACAGGGTGGAGTGGTGAAGCCCCAGCATTTT
cdr3_aa: CASSSRRQGGVVKPQHF
v_call: TRBV19
d_call: TRBD1
clone_size: -
j_call: TRBJ1-5

cdr3_nt: TGTGCCAGCAGCGGCCTGGACAGGGTCTACGGCTACACCTTC
cdr3_aa: CASSGLDRVYGYTF
v_call: TRBV9
d_call: TRBD1
clone_size: -
j_call: TRBJ1-2

cdr3_nt: TGCGCCAGCAGCCCCGGACTAGCGGGGGGGATGAGAGCCAAAAACATTCAGTACTTC
cdr3_aa: CASSPGLAGGMRAKNIQYF
v_call: TRBV4-1
d_call: TRBD2
clone_size: once
j_call: TRBJ2-4

cdr3_nt: TGTGCCAGCAGCTTGGCGACAGGGGGCTACAATGAGCAGTTCTTC
cdr3_aa: CASSLATGGYNEQFF
v_call: TRBV5-4
d_call: TRBD1
clone_size: once
j_call: TRBJ2-1

cdr3_nt: TGCAGCGTCCGAGAGGGGGCAGGAGAGACCCAGTACTTC
cdr3_aa: CSVREGAGETQYF
v_call: TRBV29-1
d_call: TRBD1
clone_size: -
j_call: TRBJ2-5

cdr3_nt: TGTGCCATCAGCCGCAACTTAGACACTGAAGCTTTCTTT
cdr3_aa: CAISRNLDTEAFF
v_call: TRBV10-3
d_call: -
clone_size: -
j_call: TRBJ1-1

cdr3_nt: TGTGCCAGCAGTGACCCCGGACATTCCGAAGCTTTCTTT
cdr3_aa: CASSDPGHSEAFF
v_call: TRBV25-1
d_call: -
clone_size: once
j_call: TRBJ1-1

cdr3_nt: TGTGCCAGCAGGGGGGACAGGGGGGAACCCATGAACACTGAAGCTTTCTTT
cdr3_aa: CASRGDRGEPMNTEAFF
v_call: TRBV2
d_call: TRBD1
clone_size: -
j_call: TRBJ1-1

cdr3_nt: TGTGCCAGCAGCTTCTCCGCGCCTACAGATACGCAGTATTTT
cdr3_aa: CASSFSAPTDTQYF
v_call: TRBV7-6
d_call: -
clone_size: -
j_call: TRBJ2-3

cdr3_nt: TGTGCCAGCACGGGTTCGGGGTCCTACGAGCAGTACTTC
cdr3_aa: CASTGSGSYEQYF
v_call: TRBV7-9
d_call: -
clone_size: -
j_call: TRBJ2-7

cdr3_nt: TGCGCCGGCAAGGGGGGGGTCGGCGCCTACGAGCAGTACTTC
cdr3_aa: CAGKGGVGAYEQYF
v_call: TRBV5-1
d_call: -
clone_size: -
j_call: TRBJ2-7

cdr3_nt: TGTGCCAGCAGCATTTCGTACGGAGGGACCCAGTACTTC
cdr3_aa: CASSISYGGTQYF
v_call: TRBV11-3
d_call: -
clone_size: -
j_call: TRBJ2-5

cdr3_nt: TGCGCCAGCAGCTTGGTCGCGTCCCTCTCTGGAAACACCATATATTTT
cdr3_aa: CASSLVASLSGNTIYF
v_call: TRBV5-1
d_call: -
clone_size: few
j_call: TRBJ1-3

cdr3_nt: TGTGCCAGCAGCGTATTATCAGGGGCGGAAGGTGGCTACACCTTC
cdr3_aa: CASSVLSGAEGGYTF
v_call: TRBV9
d_call: -
clone_size: -
j_call: TRBJ1-2

cdr3_nt: TGTGCCAGCATCTCCTGGACAGGGGAATATTGCGAGCAGTACTTC
cdr3_aa: CASISWTGEYCEQYF
v_call: TRBV6-4
d_call: TRBD1
clone_size: once
j_call: TRBJ2-7

cdr3_nt: TGTGCCAGCAGCTCGGGAGGCGGGACACTGAAAGGCTACACCTTC
cdr3_aa: CASSSGGGTLKGYTF
v_call: TRBV7-2
d_call: -
clone_size: few
j_call: TRBJ1-2

cdr3_nt: TGTGCCACAAGTTTGCGGGGGGGCCCATCCGGGGAGCTGTTTTTT
cdr3_aa: CATSLRGGPSGELFF
v_call: TRBV7-9
d_call: TRBD2
clone_size: once
j_call: TRBJ2-2